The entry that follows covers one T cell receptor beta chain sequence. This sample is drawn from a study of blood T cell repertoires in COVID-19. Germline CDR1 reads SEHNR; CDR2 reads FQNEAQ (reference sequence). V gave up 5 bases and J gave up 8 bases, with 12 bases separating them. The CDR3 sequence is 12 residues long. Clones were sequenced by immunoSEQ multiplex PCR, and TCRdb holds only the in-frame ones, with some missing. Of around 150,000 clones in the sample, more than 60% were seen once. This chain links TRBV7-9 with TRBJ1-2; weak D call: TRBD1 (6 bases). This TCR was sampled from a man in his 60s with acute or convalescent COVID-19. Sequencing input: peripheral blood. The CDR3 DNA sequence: TGTGCCAGCAGCCTGGGAGGGGGAGGCTACACCTTC. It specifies CASSLGGGGYTF. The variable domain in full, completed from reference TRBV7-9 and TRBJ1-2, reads DTGVSQNPRHKITKRGQNVTFRCDPISEHNRLYWYRQTLGQGPEFLTYFQNEAQLEKSRLLSDRFSAERPKGSFSTLEIQRTEQGDSAMYLCASSLGGGGYTFGSGTRLTVV.